A single sample gave rise to the 21 T cell receptor beta chains below, sequenced in a study of T cells in Graves' hyperthyroidism and ophthalmopathy (dated by TCRdb to the late 2010s). Library preparation used multiplex PCR. The listed sequencing device is Illumina HiSeq 2000. Amplification of TCR beta CDR3 regions was carried out from RNA transcripts. For the first round of RT-PCR on the TCR CDR3, the HTBI primer set was used together with the Qiagen OneStep RT-PCR kit. TCRdb's own reprocessing of the public reads used fastp at Q25 and MiXCR and kept productive beta chains. For every CDR3 protein sequence, its rows merge into one entry that carries the most common genes and DNA. The table for this sample lists approximately 610,000 distinct CDR3 sequences; under 15% of them were counted only once. The top ten hold 3.5% to 4.5% of the sample. The specimen sequenced was blood. The source of these receptors is a woman aged 40 to 49 with Graves' ophthalmopathy.

The rearrangement joins TRBV28 to TRBJ1-5; possibly TRBD1 for D (6 bases). V was cut by 2 bases and J by 3 bases, with 17 bases left in between. This CDR3 region has 17 residues. Per the germline V gene, CDR1 is MDHEN and CDR2 is SYDVKM. The CDR3 sequence: CASSLGRGPRNNQPQHF. CDR3 in DNA: TGTGCCAGCAGTTTAGGCAGGGGCCCCCGCAACAATCAGCCCCAGCATTTT.

This chain connects TRBV4-3 to TRBJ1-6; D gene uncertain. CDR3 length: 14 amino acids. The germline V and J ends were trimmed by 0 bases and 7 bases, with 7 bases remaining between them. Germline V gives CDR1 LGHNA, CDR2 YSLEER. The CDR3: CASSQDEGNSPLHF. The CDR3 DNA follows: TGCGCCAGCAGCCAAGATGAAGGGAATTCACCCCTCCACTTT.

This clonotype was seen many times. V gene TRBV2 combines with J gene TRBJ2-5, with a tentative D call TRBD2 (6 bases). The germline V and J ends were trimmed by 4 bases and 2 bases, with 17 bases remaining between them. Germline-derived CDR1 and CDR2 are SNHLY and FYNNEI. The CDR3 has 16 residues. The CDR3 DNA follows: TGTGCCAGCAGTGGGACTTCGGGAGTTTCTCAAGAGACCCAGTACTTC. It specifies CASSGTSGVSQETQYF.

This clonotype was picked up many times. J is TRBJ1-3 and V is TRBV6-5; 9 bases align to TRBD1. CDR1 is MNHEY and CDR2 is SVGAGI in the germline V gene. V dropped 0 bases and J dropped 2; count of bases not matched to a gene: 2. The length of the CDR3 is 16 residues. The CDR3 sequence is CASSYSWTGAGNTIYF. The CDR3 nucleotides are TGTGCCAGCAGTTACTCATGGACAGGGGCTGGAAACACCATATATTTT.

The rearrangement uses TRBV7-3 and TRBJ1-3; D is unresolved. V lost 2 bases and J 4 bases, leaving 12 bases between the germline ends. Germline loops: CDR1 SGHTA, CDR2 FQGTGA. This CDR3 comprises 15 residues. The CDR3 coding sequence is TGTGCCAGCAGCTTATTCGGGGAGACCGGAAACACCATATATTTT. Translated: CASSLFGETGNTIYF.

This clonotype was counted at least ten times. This chain uses TRBV6-1 with TRBJ1-1; a possible D gene is TRBD1 (6 bases). The V end lost 5 bases, the J end lost 3 bases, and 16 bases lay between the germline ends. CDR1 is MNHNS, CDR2 SASEGT, per germline. This CDR3 contains 15 residues. CDR3 nucleotides: TGTGCCAGCAGTAAACAGGGTGGGGGGGACACTGAAGCTTTCTTT. This gives the protein CASSKQGGGDTEAFF.

This chain connects TRBV4-1 to TRBJ2-5; TRBD1 might be the D (5 bases). Trimming removed 4 bases at V and 2 bases at J, with 14 bases between. The CDR3 consists of 15 residues. Germline V CDR1 and CDR2: MGHRA, YSYEKL. CDR3: CASSPLGQLQETQYF. CDR3 sequence (DNA): TGCGCCAGCAGCCCTCTGGGGCAGTTACAAGAGACCCAGTACTTC.

This clonotype was counted at least ten times. The chain couples TRBV2 to TRBJ1-1; D possibly corresponds to TRBD1 (5 bases). The CDR3 has 15 residues. Deletions cut 7 bases from V and 4 bases from J, with 19 bases between. CDR1 is SNHLY, CDR2 FYNNEI, per germline. Written as DNA, the CDR3 is TGTGCCAGCATTCCAGGGCCCCAGGGTTTCACTGAAGCTTTCTTT. This gives the protein CASIPGPQGFTEAFF. Using reference TRBV2 and TRBJ1-1 for the parts outside the CDR3, the full variable domain is EPEVTQTPSHQVTQMGQEVILRCVPISNHLYFYWYRQILGQKVEFLVSFYNNEISEKSEIFDDQFSVERPDGSNFTLKIRSTKLEDSAMYFCASIPGPQGFTEAFFGQGTRLTVV.

This clonotype came up many times. This sequence joins TRBV7-2 and TRBJ2-7; 8 nucleotides match TRBD2. CDR1 and CDR2 (germline): SGHTA, FQGNSA. The V segment lost 1 base and the J segment 9 bases; nucleotides outside the gene matches: 8. The length of the CDR3 is 14 residues. CDR3 loop: CASSLGAGEGLQYF. CDR3 nucleotide sequence: TGTGCCAGCAGCTTAGGAGCGGGAGAAGGTTTGCAGTACTTC.

A single count supports this clonotype. The CDR3, as DNA: TGTGCCAGCAGTGAAAACAGTAACTATGGCTACACCTTC. Translated: CASSENSNYGYTF. The chain links TRBV25-1 to TRBJ1-2; D gene ambiguous. V was cut by 2 bases and J by 1 base, with 5 bases left in between. Germline assignment: CDR1 MGHDK and CDR2 SYGVNS. The length of the CDR3 is 13 residues.

The V and J genes are TRBV5-1 and TRBJ2-7, with 7 nucleotides matching TRBD2. J gave up 0 bases and V 0 bases, and 9 bases lay outside the gene matches. Germline V gene lookup returns CDR1 SGHRS and CDR2 YFSETQ. The CDR3 is 17 residues long. This CDR3 reads CASSLEDRGGSSYEQYF. The CDR3 DNA sequence: TGCGCCAGCAGCTTGGAGGACCGGGGAGGGAGCTCCTACGAGCAGTACTTC.

This clonotype occurred many times. The chain uses TRBV29-1 and TRBJ2-7, with 7 bases fitting TRBD2. In germline, CDR1 is SQVTM, CDR2 ANQGSEA. The CDR3 extends over 12 amino acids. DNA for the CDR3: TGCATCCCGGGCGGGAGATGGAGTGAGCAGTACTTC. This translates into CIPGGRWSEQYF.

Ten or more counts support this clonotype. V gene TRBV7-9 combines with J gene TRBJ1-1; no clear D gene. This CDR3 region has 13 residues. Germline V gene data show CDR1 as SEHNR and CDR2 as FQNEAQ (reference sequence). V lost 5 bases to trimming and J lost 1 base, with 8 bases between them. The CDR3: CASSVSTNTEAFF. CDR3 bases: TGTGCCAGCAGCGTCTCGACGAACACTGAAGCTTTCTTT. Supplemented by reference TRBV7-9 and TRBJ1-1, the full variable domain reads DTGVSQNPRHKITKRGQNVTFRCDPISEHNRLYWYRQTLGQGPEFLTYFQNEAQLEKSRLLSDRFSAERPKGSFSTLEIQRTEQGDSAMYLCASSVSTNTEAFFGQGTRLTVV.

V gene TRBV2 combines with J gene TRBJ2-7; D not certain. Trimming removed 6 bases from V and 3 bases from J, with 12 bases in between. The CDR3 has 13 residues. Germline V gene data show CDR1 as SNHLY and CDR2 as FYNNEI. The CDR3 sequence is CASSTDGIYEQYF. The CDR3 DNA is TGTGCCAGCAGCACAGACGGAATCTACGAGCAGTACTTC.

This clonotype has a count of ten or more. The chain joins TRBV19 to TRBJ1-1; D call uncertain. Trimming removed 4 bases from V and 0 bases from J, with 12 bases in between. The V gene's germline CDR1 is LNHDA and CDR2 SQIVND (reference sequence). The CDR3 spans 15 residues. CDR3 amino acids: CASSRTSAMNTEAFF. In DNA form, the CDR3 reads TGTGCCAGTAGTAGGACCTCGGCGATGAACACTGAAGCTTTCTTT.

This clonotype was seen at least ten times. The chain has TRBV29-1 and TRBJ2-5; 9 bases map to TRBD2. Losses at the gene ends were 4 bases for V and 4 bases for J; bases not matched to a gene: 10. The CDR3 runs 15 residues. From germline, CDR1 is SQVTM and CDR2 ANQGSEA. The CDR3 protein is CSVARGSGRGETQYF. CDR3 DNA sequence: TGCAGCGTTGCCCGGGGTAGCGGGAGAGGAGAGACCCAGTACTTC.

This clonotype was seen many times. The chain is built from TRBV27 and TRBJ1-2; 8 nucleotides align to TRBD1. Germline loops: CDR1 MNHEY, CDR2 SMNVEV (reference sequence). With 4 bases clipped from V and 7 bases from J, the junction kept 8 bases outside the gene matches. The CDR3 totals 14 residues. CDR3 loop: CASSSKTGVGGYTF. The CDR3, as DNA: TGTGCCAGCAGTTCAAAGACAGGGGTTGGTGGCTACACCTTC.

This clonotype was recorded a few times. This chain uses TRBV27 with TRBJ1-6, with D perhaps matching TRBD1 (5 bases). The CDR3 runs to 16 residues. Trimming removed 10 bases at V and 0 bases at J, with 16 bases between. In germline, CDR1 is MNHEY, CDR2 SMNVEV (reference sequence). The chain's CDR3 is CATRQQPGSYNSPLHF. CDR3 nucleotides: TGTGCCACCCGACAGCAACCCGGCTCCTATAATTCACCCCTCCACTTT.

This clonotype has ten or more counts. This chain connects TRBV5-1 to TRBJ2-7; D is uncertain. Germline assignment: CDR1 SGHRS and CDR2 YFSETQ. Between the trimmed V and J ends, which lost 5 bases and 7 bases, there was a span of 22 bases. This CDR3 region has 15 residues. CDR3 sequence reads: CASSLTNDPIEEQYF. CDR3 in DNA: TGCGCCAGCAGTCTGACGAATGACCCCATTGAAGAGCAGTACTTC.

This clonotype was counted a few times. The chain joins TRBV7-9 to TRBJ2-2; D possibly corresponds to TRBD1 (5 bases). The ends were cut back, 4 bases at V and 4 bases at J, with 19 bases in the middle. The CDR3 has 17 amino acids. CDR1 and CDR2 from the germline V gene are SEHNR and FQNEAQ (reference sequence). CDR3 in amino acids: CASSSRGTERGTGELFF. CDR3 DNA sequence: TGTGCCAGCAGCTCCCGTGGCACGGAAAGGGGCACCGGGGAGCTGTTTTTT.

The table lists this clonotype with many counts. V is TRBV5-8 and J is TRBJ1-2, with TRBD1 as a possible D gene (5 bases). Trimming pared 0 bases from V and 3 bases from J, leaving 12 bases between. Germline V gene lookup returns CDR1 SGHTS and CDR2 YDEGEE. The CDR3 has 15 residues. The CDR3 loop is CASSLVSGGDYGYTF. CDR3 nucleotide sequence: TGTGCCAGCAGCTTGGTTTCGGGAGGGGACTATGGCTACACCTTC.